The T cell receptor (beta chain) described here comes from a study of T cell repertoires in cytomegalovirus infection. TCRdb processed the reads anew with MiXCR; each CDR3 protein has one entry. The repertoire has roughly 200,000 distinct CDR3 sequences, approximately 18% of them found once; the top ten carry less than 25%. This clonotype has a count of ten or more. This CDR3 comprises 13 residues. V dropped 7 bases and J dropped 0 bases, with 7 bases sitting between them. From germline, CDR1 is SGHTA and CDR2 FQGNSA. The receptor comes from a human donor in good health (CMV status not recorded). Some clones in this sample may be carry-over from other donors' samples. The rearrangement joins TRBV7-2 to TRBJ1-5; no firm D call. The sequenced sample was CD8+ T cells from PBMCs. CDR3 residues: CASKGHSNQPQHF. The CDR3 DNA sequence: TGTGCCAGCAAAGGTCATAGCAATCAGCCCCAGCATTTT.